The T cell receptor (beta chain) described here comes from a study of blood T cell repertoires in COVID-19. As for the study in general: PBMCs, B-cell-depleted T cells, or T cells provided the cDNA or gDNA that made up the material.

Donors were grouped by their self-reported clinical history. The germline CDR1 and CDR2 sequences are LGHDT and YNNKEL (reference sequence). Between the trimmed V and J ends, which lost 7 bases and 3 bases, there was a span of 19 bases. The CDR3 runs 15 residues. Clones were read by immunoSEQ multiplex PCR, and TCRdb kept only the in-frame ones, dropping some. This sample has under 300,000 clones, with approximately 90% found just once. This sequence was found in a woman aged 30 to 39 with acute COVID-19. Sequencing used PBMCs or T cells enriched from blood (not recorded which). The genes are TRBV3-1 (or the pseudogene TRBV3-2) and TRBJ2-7, with unresolved D. DNA for the CDR3: TGTGCCAGCACGACCTTAAGCGTTATGGACTACGAGCAGTACTTC. Translation gives CASTTLSVMDYEQYF.